The 30 T cell receptor beta chains below all came from one sample that was sequenced in a study of patients and donors after allogeneic stem cell transplantation. TCRdb re-derived calls from the RT-PCR reads in MiXCR, one entry per CDR3 protein. This sample yields 800,000 to 1,000,000 distinct CDR3 sequences, of which approximately 18% are seen a single time; 6% belongs to the top ten. Input material: blood, either unsorted or a sorted T cell fraction (not recorded which). These receptors came from a human donor who was either an allogeneic HSCT recipient or a stem cell or donor lymphocyte infusion donor (not recorded which). It is not recorded whose cells these are; they may come from a transplant donor.

This clonotype turned up a few times. The gene calls are TRBV2 and TRBJ2-1, with D maybe TRBD2 (6 bases). The V and J ends lost 2 bases and 0 bases respectively, with 14 bases between them. CDR3 length equals 17 residues. Germline assignment: CDR1 SNHLY and CDR2 FYNNEI. In nucleotides, the CDR3 is TGTGCCAGCAGTGAACCTACTAGCAGTCGCTCCTACAATGAGCAGTTCTTC. Protein product: CASSEPTSSRSYNEQFF.

This clonotype was detected only a few times. The J gene is TRBJ2-1, the V gene TRBV4-1, with D tentatively TRBD1 or TRBD2 (5 bases each). Trimming stripped 3 bases from V and 3 bases from J, with 18 bases between. From germline, CDR1 is MGHRA and CDR2 YSYEKL. The CDR3 is made up of 17 amino acids. This chain's CDR3 is CASSQEGRLGDYNEQFF. As DNA, the CDR3 is TGCGCCAGCAGCCAGGAAGGACGGCTGGGGGACTACAATGAGCAGTTCTTC.

The chain couples TRBV10-3 to TRBJ1-5, with D perhaps TRBD1 (6 bases). V lost 6 bases, J lost 2 bases, and 17 bases lay in between. Per germline, CDR1 ENHRY and CDR2 SYGVKD. CDR3 length: 16 amino acids. CDR3 in amino acids: CAISRAQGTGNQPQHF. The CDR3 DNA reads TGTGCCATCAGCAGGGCCCAGGGGACTGGCAATCAGCCCCAGCATTTT.

The chain is built from TRBV12-3 or TRBV12-4 and TRBJ1-5; D gene unclear. Trimming stripped 8 bases from V and 0 bases from J, with 11 bases between. The CDR3 totals 14 residues. The CDR3 spells CASAGDSSNQPQHF. CDR3 in DNA: TGTGCCAGCGCTGGGGATAGTAGCAATCAGCCCCAGCATTTT.

Many counts were recorded for this clonotype. The V and J genes are TRBV12-3 or TRBV12-4 and TRBJ1-5; a weak D match, TRBD1 (5 bases). Trimming removed 2 bases at V and 5 bases at J, with 10 bases between. The length of the CDR3 is 14 residues. This chain's CDR3 is CASSLSSGHQPQHF. CDR3 nucleotide sequence: TGTGCCAGCAGTTTATCCTCAGGGCATCAGCCCCAGCATTTT.

This clonotype was counted between two and nine times. This chain connects TRBV12-3 or TRBV12-4 to TRBJ2-2; D call uncertain. V lost 8 bases and J 4 bases, leaving 14 bases between the germline ends. The CDR3 is made up of 14 amino acids. CDR3 residues: CASSESLGTGELFF. The CDR3 DNA reads TGTGCCAGCTCGGAGTCTTTGGGCACCGGGGAGCTGTTTTTT.

This clonotype was detected once. This sequence joins TRBV20-1 and TRBJ2-3; D gene uncertain. Trimming took off 1 base at V and 2 bases at J, with 10 bases between the two ends. Per germline, CDR1 DFQATT and CDR2 SNEGSKA (reference sequence). CDR3 length: 14 residues. CDR3: CSARGRLITDTQYF. The CDR3 DNA reads as TGCAGTGCTAGAGGACGGCTAATCACAGATACGCAGTATTTT.

This clonotype was counted between two and nine times. This chain links TRBV7-2 with TRBJ2-2, with D possibly matching TRBD2 (7 bases). Trimming cost V 3 bases and J 7 bases, with 12 bases left between them. Germline CDR1 is SGHTA and CDR2 is FQGNSA. The CDR3 length is 14 residues. CDR3 sequence: CASSFLGGRGELFF. The CDR3 DNA is TGTGCCAGCAGCTTTTTGGGGGGGCGCGGGGAGCTGTTTTTT.

In this sample, this clonotype turned up a few times. The rearrangement uses TRBV12-5 and TRBJ2-7; unclear D gene. CDR1 is LGHNT and CDR2 is FRNRAP in the germline V gene. This CDR3 is built from 14 residues. The V end was cut by 1 base, the J end by 3 bases, with 10 bases between. CDR3 nucleotide sequence: TGTGCTAGTGGTTTGGGCGGAGCGAACTACGAGCAGTACTTC. This sequence encodes CASGLGGANYEQYF.

This clonotype was counted at least ten times. The chain links TRBV12-3 or TRBV12-4 to TRBJ1-1; a possible D gene is TRBD1 (6 bases). The length of the CDR3 is 14 residues. Trimming removed 4 bases from V and 4 bases from J, with 13 bases in between. The CDR3 region is CASSSRGRGTEAFF. The CDR3 DNA reads TGTGCCAGCAGTTCCAGGGGCCGGGGCACTGAAGCTTTCTTT.

This clonotype appeared a single time. The rearrangement joins TRBV12-5 to TRBJ2-7, with 7 bases that match TRBD2. Unmatched junction bases numbered 7, after V lost 0 bases and J lost 2 bases. Germline V gene data show CDR1 as LGHNT and CDR2 as FRNRAP. The CDR3 is 16 residues long. Here the CDR3 reads CASGLVRPAGAYEQYF. CDR3 nucleotide sequence: TGTGCTAGTGGTTTGGTACGTCCGGCGGGAGCCTACGAGCAGTACTTC.

There are a few counts of this clonotype. The chain recombines TRBV20-1 with TRBJ2-1, with 7 bases fitting TRBD2. This CDR3 region has 14 residues. CDR1 and CDR2 from the germline V gene are DFQATT and SNEGSKA (reference sequence). Trimming removed 1 base from V and 0 bases from J; junction bases left unmatched: 0. Here the CDR3 DNA reads TGCAGTGCTAGAGGGGAGGGCTCCTACAATGAGCAGTTCTTC. It yields the protein CSARGEGSYNEQFF.

This clonotype occurred a few times. J is TRBJ1-2 and V is TRBV4-1; D uncertain. The CDR3 has 15 amino acids. CDR1 is MGHRA, CDR2 YSYEKL, per germline. The germline V and J ends were trimmed by 0 bases and 1 base, with 9 bases remaining between them. This CDR3 reads CASSQEAVSNYGYTF. The CDR3, as DNA: TGCGCCAGCAGCCAAGAGGCTGTCAGTAACTATGGCTACACCTTC.

In its sample, this clonotype was seen a few times. The genes are TRBV19 and TRBJ2-1, with a weak D call TRBD1 (6 bases). Germline loops: CDR1 LNHDA, CDR2 SQIVND (reference sequence). Trimming took off 4 bases at V and 6 bases at J, with 16 bases between the two ends. The CDR3 is made up of 15 amino acids. In DNA, the CDR3 is TGTGCCAGTAGTACGTCTCAGGGGTCGGGCAATGAGCAGTTCTTC. Translation: CASSTSQGSGNEQFF.

This sequence joins TRBV20-1 and TRBJ2-3; unclear D gene. The length of the CDR3 is 15 residues. The germline V gene has CDR1 DFQATT and CDR2 SNEGSKA (reference sequence). The V end was cut by 0 bases, the J end by 6 bases, with 16 bases between. CDR3: CSARDLGEARDTQYF. The CDR3 DNA follows: TGCAGTGCTAGAGATCTTGGTGAAGCCCGGGATACGCAGTATTTT.

The chain couples TRBV7-2 to TRBJ2-5; TRBD1 aligns across 7 bases. The V gene end was trimmed by 5 bases and the J gene end by 2 bases; junction bases not matched to a gene: 8. The germline V gene encodes CDR1 SGHTA and CDR2 FQGNSA. The CDR3 extends over 15 amino acids. CDR3 residues: CASSPDRASQETQYF. CDR3 DNA sequence: TGTGCCAGCAGCCCCGACAGGGCTTCACAAGAGACCCAGTACTTC.

The chain links TRBV7-9 to TRBJ1-2; 7 nucleotides line up with TRBD1. The trim removed 5 bases at V and 8 bases at J, leaving 14 bases unmatched. The CDR3 spans 15 residues. From germline, CDR1 is SEHNR and CDR2 FQNEAQ (reference sequence). The CDR3 DNA reads TGTGCCAGCAGCAAGACAGGGTGGGAAGGGCACGGCTACACCTTC. Translation: CASSKTGWEGHGYTF.

The chain links TRBV4-3 to TRBJ2-7; D possibly corresponds to TRBD1 (5 bases). The CDR3 consists of 15 residues. V lost 1 base and J 3 bases, leaving 13 bases between the germline ends. Germline V lookup: CDR1 LGHNA, CDR2 YSLEER. CDR3 nucleotides: TGCGCCAGCAGCCAAGTAAGATCTGGACACTACGAGCAGTACTTC. Protein sequence: CASSQVRSGHYEQYF.

The table lists this clonotype with a count of one. The chain couples TRBV6-5 to TRBJ1-1; unclear D gene. The germline V gene has CDR1 MNHEY and CDR2 SVGAGI. This CDR3 comprises 12 residues. V dropped 2 bases and J dropped 7 bases, with 8 bases sitting between them. CDR3 DNA sequence: TGTGCCAGCAGTTACGGGTCCGGTGAAGCTTTCTTT. Residues: CASSYGSGEAFF.

The CDR3 spells CASSLAAGFGDEQFF. The CDR3 DNA sequence: TGCGCCAGCAGCTTGGCAGCGGGGTTCGGGGATGAGCAGTTCTTC. The gene calls are TRBV5-1 and TRBJ2-1; TRBD2 agrees at 7 bases. Germline lookup yields CDR1 SGHRS and CDR2 YFSETQ. The CDR3 covers 15 residues. J gave up 8 bases and V 0 bases, and 8 bases lay outside the gene matches. Looking up the rest from reference TRBV5-1 and TRBJ2-1 gives the full variable domain: KAGVTQTPRYLIKTRGQQVTLSCSPISGHRSVSWYQQTPGQGLQFLFEYFSETQRNKGNFPGRFSGRQFSNSRSEMNVSTLELGDSALYLCASSLAAGFGDEQFFGPGTRLTVL.

In its sample, this clonotype was seen many times. The chain carries TRBV7-9 and TRBJ1-1; D is unclear. Trimming took off 5 bases at V and 2 bases at J, with 6 bases between the two ends. The CDR3 loop spans 12 amino acids. CDR1 is SEHNR, CDR2 FQNEAQ, per germline (reference sequence). The CDR3 loop is CASSVTNTEAFF. In DNA form, the CDR3 reads TGTGCCAGCAGCGTTACTAACACTGAAGCTTTCTTT. The complete variable domain, with remaining parts taken from reference TRBV7-9 and TRBJ1-1, reads DTGVSQNPRHKITKRGQNVTFRCDPISEHNRLYWYRQTLGQGPEFLTYFQNEAQLEKSRLLSDRFSAERPKGSFSTLEIQRTEQGDSAMYLCASSVTNTEAFFGQGTRLTVV.

The V gene is TRBV11-2, the J gene TRBJ2-7; TRBD1 matches 7 bases. CDR3 length: 15 residues. The germline V gene has CDR1 SGHAT and CDR2 FQNNGV. The V segment lost 5 bases and the J segment 2 bases; nucleotides outside the gene matches: 9. CDR3 bases: TGTGCCAGCAGCCCTAGACAGGGCTATCCCTACGAGCAGTACTTC. This translates into CASSPRQGYPYEQYF. Drawing the rest from reference TRBV11-2 and TRBJ2-7, the complete variable domain is EAGVAQSPRYKIIEKRQSVAFWCNPISGHATLYWYQQILGQGPKLLIQFQNNGVVDDSQLPKDRFSAERLKGVDSTLKIQPAKLEDSAVYLCASSPRQGYPYEQYFGPGTRLTVT.

This clonotype has just a few counts. This chain links TRBV7-6 with TRBJ2-3; D unresolved. Looked up from germline, CDR1 is SGHVS and CDR2 is FNYEAQ. This CDR3 comprises 14 residues. The V end was cut by 4 bases, the J end by 6 bases, with 14 bases between. DNA of the CDR3: TGTGCCAGCAGCTCCTTTCGAGACACGGATACGCAGTATTTT. Translating it yields CASSSFRDTDTQYF. Full variable domain (rest looked up from reference TRBV7-6 and TRBJ2-3): GAGVSQSPRYKVTKRGQDVALRCDPISGHVSLYWYRQALGQGPEFLTYFNYEAQQDKSGLPNDRFSAERPEGSISTLTIQRTEQRDSAMYRCASSSFRDTDTQYFGPGTRLTVL.

The chain combines TRBV6-5 with TRBJ2-2; weak D call: TRBD2 (6 bases). The CDR3 is 16 residues long. Trimming removed 0 bases from V and 5 bases from J, with 13 bases in between. From germline, CDR1 is MNHEY and CDR2 SVGAGI. The CDR3 bases are TGTGCCAGCAGTTACTCTCACGGGAGAGGTACCGGGGAGCTGTTTTTT. As protein: CASSYSHGRGTGELFF.

This clonotype was recorded at least ten times. This rearrangement joins TRBV5-1 to TRBJ2-1; 9 nucleotides match TRBD2. Per the germline V gene, CDR1 is SGHRS and CDR2 is YFSETQ. The CDR3 is made up of 15 amino acids. V lost 4 bases, J lost 3 bases, and 5 bases stayed unmatched. CDR3 DNA: TGCGCCAGCAGCCCTAAGACTAGCGGCTACAATGAGCAGTTCTTC. This gives the protein CASSPKTSGYNEQFF.

The sample holds a few counts of this clonotype. This rearrangement joins TRBV11-2 to TRBJ1-3; D remains unclear. This CDR3 spans 18 amino acids. The germline CDR1 and CDR2 sequences are SGHAT and FQNNGV. Trimming pared 0 bases from V and 3 bases from J, leaving 18 bases between. The CDR3 sequence is CASSLEVPSLAGGNTIYF. Here the CDR3 DNA reads TGTGCCAGCAGCTTAGAGGTCCCATCTCTAGCCGGTGGAAACACCATATATTTT.

This clonotype appeared a single time. The chain carries TRBV25-1 and TRBJ2-5; D not certain. Germline lookup yields CDR1 MGHDK and CDR2 SYGVNS. The ends were cut back, 6 bases at V and 5 bases at J, with 19 bases in the middle. This CDR3 is 15 amino acids long. The CDR3: CASSAHGGSLETQYF. Here the CDR3 DNA reads TGTGCCAGCAGCGCACATGGTGGCTCGTTGGAGACCCAGTACTTC.

This clonotype was seen more than once but under ten times. The chain has TRBV9 and TRBJ1-1; D gene uncertain. Trimming pared 0 bases from V and 0 bases from J, leaving 9 bases between. This CDR3 region has 15 residues. The germline V gene has CDR1 SGDLS and CDR2 YYNGEE. DNA for the CDR3: TGTGCCAGCAGCGTAGACCCAGTCATGAACACTGAAGCTTTCTTT. As protein: CASSVDPVMNTEAFF.

V and J are TRBV6-1 and TRBJ2-7, with D possibly TRBD1 on 6 matching bases. Looked up from germline, CDR1 is MNHNS and CDR2 is SASEGT. The length of the CDR3 is 14 residues. V shed 6 bases and J shed 2 bases, with 14 bases lying between them. CDR3 DNA sequence: TGTGCCAGCAGCCCTGGACAGAGACCCTACGAGCAGTACTTC. It yields the protein CASSPGQRPYEQYF.

This clonotype was counted between two and nine times. CDR3 sequence reads: CSVPLPSGTIYF. CDR3 DNA sequence: TGCAGTGTACCCCTCCCTTCGGGTACCATATATTTT. V is TRBV20-1 and J is TRBJ1-3, with D uncertain. CDR3 length equals 12 residues. CDR1 and CDR2 from the germline V gene are DFQATT and SNEGSKA (reference sequence). V lost 7 bases and J 10 bases, leaving 17 bases between the germline ends.